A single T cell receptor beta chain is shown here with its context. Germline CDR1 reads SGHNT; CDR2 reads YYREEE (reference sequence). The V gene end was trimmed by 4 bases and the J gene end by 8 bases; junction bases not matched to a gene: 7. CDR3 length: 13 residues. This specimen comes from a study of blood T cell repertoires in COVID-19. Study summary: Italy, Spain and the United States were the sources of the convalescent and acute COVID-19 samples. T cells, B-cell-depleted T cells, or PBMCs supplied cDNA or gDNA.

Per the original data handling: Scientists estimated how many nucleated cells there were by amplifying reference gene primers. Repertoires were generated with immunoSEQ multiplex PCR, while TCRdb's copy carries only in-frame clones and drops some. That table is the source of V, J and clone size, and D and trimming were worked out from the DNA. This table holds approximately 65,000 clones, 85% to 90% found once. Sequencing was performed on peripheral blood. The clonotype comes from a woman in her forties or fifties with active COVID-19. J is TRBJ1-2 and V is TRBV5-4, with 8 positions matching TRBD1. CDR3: CASSLQGAGGYTF. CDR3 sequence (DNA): TGTGCCAGCAGCCTCCAGGGGGCAGGAGGCTACACCTTC.